This is a list of T cell receptor beta chains from one sample in a study of blood T cells in healthy people across ages. TCRdb passed the 5' RACE reads through MiXCR, listing each CDR3 protein once. The sample records around 1,700,000 distinct CDR3 sequences, roughly 27% being singletons. What was sequenced was blood. The receptor source for this set is a woman aged 25-40 years in good health. The CDR3 runs from the conserved cysteine through the conserved F or W. D genes are given only for firm matches. The size of a clone is reported for some rows only, either as once, few or many, or as a class for expanded clones.

CDR3aa: CASSSNLGDNEQFF
CDR3nt: TGTGCCAGCAGCTCTAACCTCGGGGACAATGAGCAGTTCTTC
v_gene: TRBV11-2
d_gene: NA
abundance: NA
j_gene: TRBJ2-1

CDR3aa: CASLGGQGYEKLFF
CDR3nt: TGCGCCAGCTTGGGAGGACAGGGCTATGAAAAACTGTTTTTT
v_gene: TRBV5-1
d_gene: TRBD1
abundance: few
j_gene: TRBJ1-4

CDR3aa: CASSLGPPDSYNEQFF
CDR3nt: TGTGCCAGCAGCTTAGGGCCACCTGATTCCTACAATGAGCAGTTCTTC
v_gene: TRBV7-6
d_gene: NA
abundance: NA
j_gene: TRBJ2-1

CDR3aa: CATRHTRGTEAFF
CDR3nt: TGTGCCACTCGCCACACGAGAGGTACTGAAGCTTTCTTT
v_gene: TRBV19
d_gene: NA
abundance: NA
j_gene: TRBJ1-1

CDR3aa: CASTQGDRGTGETQYF
CDR3nt: TGTGCCAGCACCCAAGGTGACAGGGGGACGGGAGAGACCCAGTACTTC
v_gene: TRBV6-2/TRBV6-3
d_gene: TRBD1
abundance: many
j_gene: TRBJ2-5

CDR3aa: CASSLTGPTYNSPLHF
CDR3nt: TGTGCCAGCAGTCTCACCGGGCCCACTTATAATTCACCCCTCCACTTT
v_gene: TRBV28
d_gene: NA
abundance: NA
j_gene: TRBJ1-6

CDR3aa: CASSGAGMGEGYQPQHF
CDR3nt: TGTGCCAGCAGTGGAGCCGGGATGGGAGAGGGCTATCAGCCCCAGCATTTT
v_gene: TRBV28
d_gene: NA
abundance: NA
j_gene: TRBJ1-5

CDR3aa: CASSLTRTETETQFF
CDR3nt: TGTGCCAGCAGCCTCACCAGGACAGAGACGGAGACCCAGTTCTTC
v_gene: TRBV7-2
d_gene: NA
abundance: NA
j_gene: TRBJ2-1

CDR3aa: CATSRGLINQPQHF
CDR3nt: TGTGCCACCAGCAGAGGACTTATCAATCAGCCCCAGCATTTT
v_gene: TRBV15
d_gene: NA
abundance: NA
j_gene: TRBJ1-5

CDR3aa: CASSPDRATGELFF
CDR3nt: TGTGCCAGCAGTCCGGACAGGGCCACCGGGGAGCTGTTTTTT
v_gene: TRBV6-4
d_gene: TRBD1
abundance: NA
j_gene: TRBJ2-2

CDR3aa: CSVFTRIVSGEQFF
CDR3nt: TGCAGCGTCTTCACCCGGATAGTAAGTGGTGAGCAGTTCTTC
v_gene: TRBV29-1
d_gene: NA
abundance: many
j_gene: TRBJ2-1

CDR3aa: CASSPLTGGVWEKLFF
CDR3nt: TGTGCCAGCAGTCCCCTGACAGGGGGCGTTTGGGAAAAACTGTTTTTT
v_gene: TRBV12-3/TRBV12-4
d_gene: TRBD1
abundance: few
j_gene: TRBJ1-4

CDR3aa: CASSSTGGKTEAFF
CDR3nt: TGTGCCAGCAGTTCGACAGGGGGCAAGACTGAAGCTTTCTTT
v_gene: TRBV12-3/TRBV12-4
d_gene: TRBD1
abundance: few
j_gene: TRBJ1-1

CDR3aa: CASSYTTGPQKPYGYTF
CDR3nt: TGTGCCAGCAGTTACACCACAGGACCGCAAAAACCCTATGGCTACACCTTC
v_gene: TRBV6-5
d_gene: NA
abundance: NA
j_gene: TRBJ1-2

CDR3aa: CASSQVGDQETQYF
CDR3nt: TGTGCCAGCAGTCAAGTAGGCGATCAAGAGACCCAGTACTTC
v_gene: TRBV4-2
d_gene: NA
abundance: once
j_gene: TRBJ2-5

CDR3aa: CATSSRASGQETQYF
CDR3nt: TGTGCCACCAGCAGTAGAGCGTCGGGGCAAGAGACCCAGTACTTC
v_gene: TRBV15
d_gene: NA
abundance: many
j_gene: TRBJ2-5

CDR3aa: CASSPGTTRSTEAFF
CDR3nt: TGCGCCAGCAGCCCAGGGACCACCCGTAGCACTGAAGCTTTCTTT
v_gene: TRBV5-1
d_gene: NA
abundance: NA
j_gene: TRBJ1-1

CDR3aa: CSVAPFTSAFF
CDR3nt: TGCAGCGTTGCGCCCTTTACGAGCGCTTTCTTT
v_gene: TRBV29-1
d_gene: NA
abundance: NA
j_gene: TRBJ1-1

CDR3aa: CSAKGLTYKQYF
CDR3nt: TGCAGTGCTAAGGGCCTGACCTACAAGCAGTACTTC
v_gene: TRBV20-1
d_gene: NA
abundance: once
j_gene: TRBJ2-7

CDR3aa: CASSFGGAGETQYF
CDR3nt: TGCGCCAGCAGCTTTGGAGGGGCAGGGGAGACCCAGTACTTC
v_gene: TRBV7-2
d_gene: NA
abundance: many
j_gene: TRBJ2-5

CDR3aa: CSVEGDRGGTDTQYF
CDR3nt: TGCAGCGTTGAAGGGGACAGGGGCGGGACAGATACGCAGTATTTT
v_gene: TRBV29-1
d_gene: TRBD1
abundance: few
j_gene: TRBJ2-3

CDR3aa: CASSADPWEQYF
CDR3nt: TGTGCCAGCAGCGCCGATCCGTGGGAGCAGTACTTC
v_gene: TRBV12-3/TRBV12-4
d_gene: NA
abundance: NA
j_gene: TRBJ2-7

CDR3aa: CASSAGKFGYTF
CDR3nt: TGTGCCAGCAGCGCCGGGAAGTTTGGCTACACCTTC
v_gene: TRBV7-8
d_gene: NA
abundance: NA
j_gene: TRBJ1-2

CDR3aa: CASSLAGQDPQYF
CDR3nt: TGCGCCAGCAGCTTGGCGGGACAGGACCCGCAGTACTTC
v_gene: TRBV5-1
d_gene: TRBD1
abundance: many
j_gene: TRBJ2-5

CDR3aa: CASSEMTRGREQFF
CDR3nt: TGTGCCAGCAGTGAAATGACAAGGGGGAGGGAGCAGTTCTTC
v_gene: TRBV2
d_gene: NA
abundance: NA
j_gene: TRBJ2-1

CDR3aa: CASSYGAEASSNNEQFF
CDR3nt: TGTGCCAGCAGTTACGGGGCCGAGGCCTCCTCTAACAATGAGCAGTTCTTC
v_gene: TRBV6-6
d_gene: NA
abundance: few
j_gene: TRBJ2-1

CDR3aa: CASNLQGGEADTQYF
CDR3nt: TGTGCCAGCAACCTCCAGGGAGGTGAGGCAGATACGCAGTATTTT
v_gene: TRBV2
d_gene: NA
abundance: NA
j_gene: TRBJ2-3

CDR3aa: CSARGDFNTGELFF
CDR3nt: TGCAGTGCTAGAGGGGACTTTAACACCGGGGAGCTGTTTTTT
v_gene: TRBV20-1
d_gene: NA
abundance: NA
j_gene: TRBJ2-2

CDR3aa: CASTYSPGGQYF
CDR3nt: TGTGCCAGCACCTACTCACCGGGGGGGCAGTACTTC
v_gene: TRBV12-3/TRBV12-4
d_gene: TRBD2
abundance: NA
j_gene: TRBJ2-5